One and the same sample provided the 26 T cell receptor beta chains below, sequenced in a study of T cells after yellow fever vaccination. TCRdb re-called the 5' RACE reads through MiXCR, storing one row per CDR3 protein. This repertoire shows 170,000 or so distinct CDR3 sequences, roughly 6.2% found once; its top ten account for under 3%. The sample here was CD4+ T cells sorted from PBMCs, taken on the day of the first yellow fever vaccination. All receptors derive from a man younger than 30 who received the YFV17D yellow fever vaccine.

There are many counts of this clonotype. V usage is TRBV11-2 and J usage is TRBJ2-5, with 8 bases lining up with TRBD1. The CDR3 is made up of 15 amino acids. Germline V gene sequence: CDR1 SGHAT, CDR2 FQNNGV. V dropped 5 bases and J dropped 10; count of bases not matched to a gene: 15. CDR3 region: CASSPRTGLVRYQYF. The DNA for the CDR3 is TGTGCCAGCAGCCCCCGGACAGGGTTGGTAAGGTACCAGTACTTC.

In its sample, this clonotype was seen many times. V usage is TRBV4-3 and J usage is TRBJ2-3; TRBD2 is a possible D gene (9 bases). CDR1 is LGHNA and CDR2 is YSLEER in the germline V gene. CDR3 length: 16 residues. Trimming took 0 bases from V and 9 from J, leaving 19 bases between them. CDR3 sequence (DNA): TGCGCCAGCAGCCAAGATCAGGGGGCTAGCGGGGTAACGCAGTATTTT. It encodes CASSQDQGASGVTQYF.

The chain employs TRBV10-3 and TRBJ1-2; 8 nucleotides agree with TRBD1. The CDR3 has 15 residues. Trimming cost V 2 bases and J 2 bases; bases outside gene matches: 4. Looked up from germline, CDR1 is ENHRY and CDR2 is SYGVKD. CDR3 bases: TGTGCCATCAGTGAGCCCAGACAGGGGAACTATGGCTACACCTTC. It translates to CAISEPRQGNYGYTF.

There are many counts of this clonotype. The V call is TRBV4-3, the J call TRBJ1-5; D is uncertain. The CDR3 sequence is 14 residues long. From germline, CDR1 is LGHNA and CDR2 YSLEER. Trimming left V 0 bases short and J 6 bases short, with 9 bases between. The CDR3 DNA reads as TGCGCCAGCAGCCAAGACTGGATATTTCAGCCCCAGCATTTT. This gives the protein CASSQDWIFQPQHF.

This clonotype was counted many times. The chain recombines TRBV4-3 with TRBJ2-3; either TRBD1 or TRBD2 may fit D (5 bases each). The CDR3 has 16 residues. Germline V gene sequence: CDR1 LGHNA, CDR2 YSLEER. V lost 1 base, J lost 1 base, and 12 bases lay in between. CDR3 nucleotides: TGCGCCAGCAGCCAAGCCCCGGGGCAGGGCACAGATACGCAGTATTTT. This encodes CASSQAPGQGTDTQYF.

This clonotype was observed a few times. The chain couples TRBV7-2 to TRBJ1-2; the match to TRBD1 covers 7 bases. Germline V gene sequence: CDR1 SGHTA, CDR2 FQGNSA. V lost 1 base, J lost 4 bases, and 6 bases stayed unmatched. The CDR3 has 15 amino acids. The CDR3 region is CASSLDRGAGYGYTF. CDR3 in DNA: TGTGCCAGCAGCTTAGACAGGGGCGCCGGCTATGGCTACACCTTC.

This clonotype was seen at least ten times. The chain recombines TRBV6-5 with TRBJ1-1; D is uncertain. This CDR3 contains 14 residues. Between the trimmed V and J ends, which lost 0 bases and 5 bases, there was a span of 10 bases. Germline V gene sequence: CDR1 MNHEY, CDR2 SVGAGI. The CDR3 DNA reads TGTGCCAGCAGTTACTCGACGGGATTAACTGAAGCTTTCTTT. The encoded protein is CASSYSTGLTEAFF.

The rearrangement joins TRBV5-1 to TRBJ1-2; D is undetermined. V was shortened by 5 bases and J by 2 bases, with 10 bases between the two germline ends. The germline V gene has CDR1 SGHRS and CDR2 YFSETQ. This CDR3 region has 13 residues. The CDR3 here is CASRMSENYGYTF. CDR3 nucleotide sequence: TGCGCCAGCAGGATGTCAGAGAACTATGGCTACACCTTC.

This clonotype was found a few times. At one end, the junction sequence differs from germline, possibly due to a read error. CDR3 in amino acids: CASTPSTGELFF. CDR3 bases: TGTGCTAGCACCCCTAGCACCGGGGAGCTGTTTTTT. The chain joins TRBV7-7 to TRBJ2-2; no firm D call. This CDR3 comprises 12 residues. Germline V gene sequence: CDR1 SSHAT, CDR2 FNYEAQ (reference sequence).

This clonotype has more than one count but fewer than ten. The chain couples TRBV7-2 to TRBJ2-6; D remains unclear. Germline CDR1 reads SGHTA; CDR2 reads FQGNSA. The ends were cut back, 3 bases at V and 1 base at J, with 10 bases in the middle. The CDR3 totals 16 residues. This CDR3 reads CASSFRVISGANVLTF. CDR3 nucleotide sequence: TGTGCCAGCAGCTTTAGGGTAATATCTGGGGCCAACGTCCTGACTTTC. Together with reference TRBV7-2 and TRBJ2-6, the CDR3 gives the full variable domain: GAGVSQSPSNKVTEKGKDVELRCDPISGHTALYWYRQSLGQGLEFLIYFQGNSAPDKSGLPSDRFSAERTGGSVSTLTIQRTQQEDSAVYLCASSFRVISGANVLTFGAGSRLTVL.

The gene calls are TRBV5-1 and TRBJ2-7; 7 nucleotides align to TRBD1. The V and J ends lost 1 base and 1 base, in that order; junction bases with no gene match: 5. CDR1 is SGHRS, CDR2 YFSETQ, per germline. This CDR3 contains 15 residues. The chain's CDR3 is CASSLHPGQSYEQYF. Here the CDR3 DNA reads TGCGCCAGCAGCTTGCATCCGGGACAGTCCTACGAGCAGTACTTC.

This clonotype was detected a few times. Mismatch with germline at one junction end may stem from a read error. The chain employs TRBV9 and TRBJ1-2; 10 nucleotides align to TRBD1. Germline loops: CDR1 SGDLS, CDR2 YYNGEE. The CDR3 consists of 15 residues. CDR3 DNA: TGTGCCAGCAGCCTGAGGGGACAGGGGAACTTTGGCTACACCTTC. Its protein product is CASSLRGQGNFGYTF.

Many counts were recorded for this clonotype. The chain carries TRBV6-4 and TRBJ2-1; 13 positions match TRBD2. The CDR3 is 14 residues long. With 3 bases clipped from V and 8 bases from J, the junction kept 1 base outside the gene matches. Germline lookup yields CDR1 MRHNA and CDR2 SNTAGT. The CDR3 loop is CASSEGLAGHEQFF. CDR3 sequence (DNA): TGTGCCAGCAGTGAGGGACTAGCGGGGCATGAGCAGTTCTTC.

This clonotype has at least ten counts. The chain uses TRBV27 and TRBJ2-3; unclear D gene. CDR1 is MNHEY, CDR2 SMNVEV, per germline (reference sequence). This CDR3 is built from 16 residues. Trimming stripped 8 bases from V and 0 bases from J, with 18 bases between. In nucleotides, the CDR3 is TGTGCCAGCGCGTTCGCGCCAACGACTAGCACAGATACGCAGTATTTT. Its translation is CASAFAPTTSTDTQYF.

The chain recombines TRBV30 with TRBJ1-4, with D possibly matching TRBD1 (6 bases). The CDR3 loop spans 14 amino acids. Germline V lookup: CDR1 GTSNPN, CDR2 SVGIG (reference sequence). With 4 bases removed from V and 6 bases from J, the gap between germline ends came to 15 bases. CDR3: CAWTRGGGDEKLFF. Here the CDR3 DNA reads TGTGCCTGGACCCGTGGGGGGGGCGATGAAAAACTGTTTTTT.

The chain uses TRBV7-6 and TRBJ2-1; D possibly corresponds to TRBD2 (6 bases). Germline CDR1 and CDR2: SGHVS and FNYEAQ. Trimming left V 5 bases short and J 2 bases short, with 19 bases between. The CDR3 covers 17 residues. In nucleotides, the CDR3 is TGTGCCAGCAGCCTAGGGCGGTTAGCGGACCCCTACAATGAGCAGTTCTTC. Its translation is CASSLGRLADPYNEQFF.

At least ten counts were recorded for this clonotype. The rearrangement links TRBV4-3 to TRBJ1-6; the D is unclear. V lost 0 bases and J lost 10, with 7 bases in between. Germline V gene sequence: CDR1 LGHNA, CDR2 YSLEER. The CDR3 contains 13 residues. CDR3 coding DNA: TGCGCCAGCAGCCAAGATTCGGGATCACCCCTCCACTTT. Protein sequence: CASSQDSGSPLHF.

This clonotype was found many times. This rearrangement joins TRBV20-1 to TRBJ2-7; 9 bases match TRBD1. CDR1 and CDR2 from the germline V gene are DFQATT and SNEGSKA (reference sequence). This CDR3 region has 12 residues. V lost 6 bases and J lost 5; bases outside the gene matches: 5. CDR3 in amino acids: CSAGQGIHEQYF. In DNA, the CDR3 is TGCAGTGCAGGACAGGGGATACACGAGCAGTACTTC.

This clonotype was picked up a small number of times. The gene calls are TRBV5-6 and TRBJ2-1; perhaps TRBD2 as D (6 bases). Germline CDR1 SGHDT, CDR2 YYEEEE. The CDR3 contains 15 residues. V was cut by 0 bases and J by 5 bases, with 12 bases left in between. This CDR3 reads CASSLDGRPHNEQFF. Written as DNA, the CDR3 is TGTGCCAGCAGCTTGGACGGGAGACCCCACAATGAGCAGTTCTTC.

This clonotype was observed at least ten times. This chain joins TRBV5-1 and TRBJ2-5, with unresolved D. V shed 1 base and J shed 7 bases, with 8 bases lying between them. The CDR3 is made up of 12 amino acids. The germline CDR1 and CDR2 sequences are SGHRS and YFSETQ. CDR3 loop: CASSLTPGTQYF. The CDR3 DNA reads as TGCGCCAGCAGCTTGACTCCGGGGACCCAGTACTTC.

A few counts support this clonotype. The chain links TRBV12-3 or TRBV12-4 to TRBJ1-6, with a tentative D call TRBD1 (5 bases). Trimming removed 1 base at V and 11 bases at J, with 9 bases between. This CDR3 spans 13 amino acids. CDR3 protein: CASSLDRLTPLHF. The CDR3 DNA is TGTGCCAGCAGTTTAGACAGGTTAACACCCCTCCACTTT.

This clonotype was recorded many times. V usage is TRBV20-1 and J usage is TRBJ1-1; D possibly corresponds to TRBD1 (6 bases). The germline V gene has CDR1 DFQATT and CDR2 SNEGSKA (reference sequence). This CDR3 spans 13 amino acids. Trimming took off 4 bases at V and 7 bases at J, with 16 bases between the two ends. DNA of the CDR3: TGCAGTGCTACCTATCCACAGGGAGATGAAGCTTTCTTT. It translates to CSATYPQGDEAFF.

This clonotype was counted a few times. The rearrangement joins TRBV20-1 to TRBJ2-1; 12 nucleotides align to TRBD2. The germline gives CDR1 DFQATT, CDR2 SNEGSKA (reference sequence). J was trimmed by 3 bases and V by 0 bases; bases with no gene match: 3. The length of the CDR3 is 16 residues. The chain's CDR3 is CSARDALAGGYNEQFF. CDR3 coding DNA: TGCAGTGCTAGAGATGCACTAGCGGGGGGCTACAATGAGCAGTTCTTC.

This clonotype occurred a few times. The CDR3 DNA reads TGTGCCAGTAGCCAAGCGGGGCCTCCTTGGGATACGCAGTATTTT. The encoded protein is CASSQAGPPWDTQYF. The V gene is TRBV19, the J gene TRBJ2-3, with 7 bases lining up with TRBD2. Germline V gives CDR1 LNHDA, CDR2 SQIVND (reference sequence). This CDR3 comprises 15 residues. Unmatched junction bases numbered 12, after V lost 6 bases and J lost 6 bases. Drawing the rest from reference TRBV19 and TRBJ2-3, the complete variable domain is DGGITQSPKYLFRKEGQNVTLSCEQNLNHDAMYWYRQDPGQGLRLIYYSQIVNDFQKGDIAEGYSVSREKKESFPLTVTSAQKNPTAFYLCASSQAGPPWDTQYFGPGTRLTVL.

Ten or more counts support this clonotype. The chain is built from TRBV5-1 and TRBJ2-3; no reliable D call. CDR3 length equals 14 residues. Trimming cost V 2 bases and J 4 bases, with 11 bases left between them. Germline CDR1 reads SGHRS; CDR2 reads YFSETQ. The CDR3 is CASSLVLSADTQYF. The DNA of the CDR3 is TGCGCCAGCAGCTTAGTTCTATCTGCAGATACGCAGTATTTT. The variable domain in full, completed from reference TRBV5-1 and TRBJ2-3, reads KAGVTQTPRYLIKTRGQQVTLSCSPISGHRSVSWYQQTPGQGLQFLFEYFSETQRNKGNFPGRFSGRQFSNSRSEMNVSTLELGDSALYLCASSLVLSADTQYFGPGTRLTVL.

As for this clonotype: One end of the junction is discordant with germline, which a read error may explain. The chain is built from TRBV4-3 and TRBJ2-5; possibly TRBD1 for D (5 bases). The length of the CDR3 is 17 residues. Germline V gene data show CDR1 as LGHNA and CDR2 as YSLEER. The CDR3: CAISQGAHYGEQETQYF. For the CDR3, the DNA is TGCGCCATCAGCCAAGGGGCTCATTATGGGGAACAAGAGACCCAGTACTTC.